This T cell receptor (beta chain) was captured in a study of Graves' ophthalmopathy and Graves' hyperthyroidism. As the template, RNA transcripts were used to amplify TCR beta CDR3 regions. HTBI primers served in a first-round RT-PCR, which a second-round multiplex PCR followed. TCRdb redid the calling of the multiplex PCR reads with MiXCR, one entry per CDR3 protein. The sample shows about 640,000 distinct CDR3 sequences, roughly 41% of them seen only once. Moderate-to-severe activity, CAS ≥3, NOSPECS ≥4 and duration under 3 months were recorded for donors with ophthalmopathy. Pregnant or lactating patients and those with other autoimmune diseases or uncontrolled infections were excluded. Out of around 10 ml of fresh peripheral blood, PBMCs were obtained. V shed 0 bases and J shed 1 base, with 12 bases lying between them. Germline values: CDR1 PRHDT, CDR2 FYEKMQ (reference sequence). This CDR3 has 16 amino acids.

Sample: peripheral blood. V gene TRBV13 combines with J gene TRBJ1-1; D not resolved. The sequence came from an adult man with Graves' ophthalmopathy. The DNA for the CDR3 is TGTGCCAGCAGCTTAGGCCCCAGATCCGGGAACACTGAAGCTTTCTTT. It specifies CASSLGPRSGNTEAFF.